This TCR beta chain was observed in a study of human T cells and chemical hapten exposure (dated by TCRdb to the early 2020s). Background for the entire study: Libraries were combined into a pool for sequencing, and differences in TCR yield between samples came mainly from small differences in library volumes within the pool. This study followed changes in the peripheral blood TCR repertoire in vivo during primary and secondary sensitization of alopecia patients to the hapten diphenylcyclopropenone (DPC). For every blood RNA sample, sequencing covered both the TCR alpha and TCR beta chains.

This clonotype is a singleton in its sample. Its specific antigen is unknown. Base qualities are not recorded, but no much larger clone differs from it by a single base. What the work shows at the level of the full study, not this receptor alone: After repeated subsampling, changes were observed in the strength of the expansion versus patch-test correlation and in the threshold at which the correlation became significant. DPC sensitization did not change the number of TCRs with a frequency above 1 in 1000, and there was no evidence of changes in global repertoire structure.

From the cysteine through the phenylalanine, the CDR3 covers 11 amino acids. Here the CDR3 DNA is all that survives: 33 bases in frame from base 1. V and J are truncated by 8 bases and 4 bases respectively, leaving an intervening sequence of 9 bases. Unfractionated whole blood was collected in Tempus Blood RNA tubes, and total RNA was extracted from that blood. About five healthy volunteers were used as TCR sequencing controls and were bled at day 0, 2 weeks and 6 weeks. The receptor library was made with 5' RACE. Instrument on record: Illumina MiSeq. Library preparation attached unique molecular identifiers to individual cDNA molecules for quantitative, reproducible TCR counting. On the authors' methods: A median of about 89,000 TCRs per sample was observed, with a range of 23,224 to 690,600. The Decombinator software suite was used to annotate V, J and CDR3 in the TCR reads. For the PS versus PT1 abundance plots, all samples were subsampled to the same number of TCRs (28,000). Expanded TCRs were defined as absent before sensitization and observed at least eight times at the 2-week time point. TCRdb reran the public reads through fastp at Q25 and MiXCR, keeping productive beta chains. One record per CDR3 amino acid sequence lists the most common genes and DNA. The V and J calls come from TCRdb's annotation, not from the publication. For this sample there are about 110,000 distinct CDR3 sequences; around 20% appear just once. The ten largest clones add up to 2.8% of the sample.

The V gene is TRBV12-3 or TRBV12-4 and the J gene is TRBJ2-7; the best D guess is TRBD2, with 6 bases matching. The receptor's source is a human donor in good health. The CDR3 protein is CASGTEYEQYF. The nucleotide sequence is given as TGTGCCAGCGGGACTGAGTACGAGCAGTACTTC.